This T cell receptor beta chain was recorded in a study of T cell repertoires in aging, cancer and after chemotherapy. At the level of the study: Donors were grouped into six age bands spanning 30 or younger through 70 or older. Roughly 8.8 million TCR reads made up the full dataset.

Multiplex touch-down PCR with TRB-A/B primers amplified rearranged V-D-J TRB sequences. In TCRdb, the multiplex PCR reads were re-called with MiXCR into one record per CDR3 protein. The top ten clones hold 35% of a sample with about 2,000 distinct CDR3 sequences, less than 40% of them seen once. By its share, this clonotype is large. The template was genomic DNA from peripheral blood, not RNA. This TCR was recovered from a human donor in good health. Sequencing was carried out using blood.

The CDR3 reads CSVSHRGRLTGELFF. The CDR3 DNA reads TGCAGCGTTTCCCACCGCGGGAGGCTCACCGGGGAGCTGTTTTTT. V is TRBV29-1 and J is TRBJ2-2; 8 nucleotides align to TRBD2. The J segment lost 4 bases and the V segment lost 5 bases, leaving 9 bases of the junction unmatched. This CDR3 has 15 residues. Germline-derived CDR1 and CDR2 are SQVTM and ANQGSEA.